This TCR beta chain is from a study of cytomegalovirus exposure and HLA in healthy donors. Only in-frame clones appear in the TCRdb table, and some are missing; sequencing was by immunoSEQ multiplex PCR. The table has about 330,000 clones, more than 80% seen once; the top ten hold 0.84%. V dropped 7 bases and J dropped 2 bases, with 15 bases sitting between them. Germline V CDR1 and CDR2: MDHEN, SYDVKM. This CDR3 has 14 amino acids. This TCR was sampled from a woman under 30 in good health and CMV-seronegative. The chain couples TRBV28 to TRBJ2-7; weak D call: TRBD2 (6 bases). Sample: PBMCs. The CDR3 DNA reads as TGTGCCAGCACCAACGCGGGACCAGCCTACGAGCAGTACTTC. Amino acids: CASTNAGPAYEQYF.